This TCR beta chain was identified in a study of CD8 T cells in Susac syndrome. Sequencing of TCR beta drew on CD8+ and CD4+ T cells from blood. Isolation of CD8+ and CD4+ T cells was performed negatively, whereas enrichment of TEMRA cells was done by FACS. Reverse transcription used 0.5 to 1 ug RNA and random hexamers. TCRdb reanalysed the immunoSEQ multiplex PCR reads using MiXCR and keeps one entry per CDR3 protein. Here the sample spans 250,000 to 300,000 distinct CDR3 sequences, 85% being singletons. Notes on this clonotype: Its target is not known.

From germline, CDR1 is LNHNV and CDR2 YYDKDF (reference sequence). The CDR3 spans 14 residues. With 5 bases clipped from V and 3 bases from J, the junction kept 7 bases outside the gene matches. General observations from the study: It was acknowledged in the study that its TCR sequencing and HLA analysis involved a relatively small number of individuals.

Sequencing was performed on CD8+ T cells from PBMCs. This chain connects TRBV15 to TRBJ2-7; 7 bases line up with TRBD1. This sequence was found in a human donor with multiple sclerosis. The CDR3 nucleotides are TGTGCCACCAGCCGAGGGGACAGTCTCTACGAGCAGTACTTC. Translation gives CATSRGDSLYEQYF. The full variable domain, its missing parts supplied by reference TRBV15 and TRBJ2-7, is DAMVIQNPRYQVTQFGKPVTLSCSQTLNHNVMYWYQQKSSQAPKLLFHYYDKDFNNEADTPDNFQSRRPNTSFCFLDIRSPGLGDTAMYLCATSRGDSLYEQYFGPGTRLTVT.